One sample yielded the 3 T cell receptor beta chains listed below, sequenced in a study of cytomegalovirus exposure and HLA in healthy donors. Primers included in the PCR were 60 Vbeta and 13 Jbeta primers. Generated by immunoSEQ multiplex PCR, the TCRdb table keeps only in-frame clones and is missing some. The repertoire holds 150,000 to 160,000 clones, with approximately 80% as singletons. Sample: PBMCs. The receptor set was obtained from a woman between 40 and 55 years old in good health and CMV-seropositive.

J is TRBJ1-5 and V is TRBV5-1; no firm D call. The germline V gene has CDR1 SGHRS and CDR2 YFSETQ. The CDR3 is 14 residues long. With 0 bases removed from V and 1 base from J, the gap between germline ends came to 5 bases. CDR3 DNA: TGCGCCAGCAGCTTGGCCGGGAGCAATCAGCCCCAGCATTTT. Its protein product is CASSLAGSNQPQHF.

This clone came up a few times. The rearrangement uses TRBV5-4 and TRBJ2-2; the D gene is possibly TRBD1 (6 bases). The CDR3 is 16 amino acids. Trimming left V 4 bases short and J 11 bases short, with 24 bases between. Germline loops: CDR1 SGHNT, CDR2 YYREEE (reference sequence). The CDR3 DNA reads TGTGCCAGCAGCCCAACAGGGAACCACAACGGCAGAGAGCTGTTTTTT. Encoded protein: CASSPTGNHNGRELFF.

The chain employs TRBV2 and TRBJ2-2; perhaps TRBD1 as D (6 bases). The V gene's germline CDR1 is SNHLY and CDR2 FYNNEI. CDR3 length: 14 residues. V was trimmed by 3 bases and J by 2 bases, leaving 7 bases between them. CDR3: CASSDRGNTGELFF. CDR3 nucleotide sequence: TGTGCCAGCAGTGACAGGGGCAACACCGGGGAGCTGTTTTTT.